This T cell receptor beta chain was recovered during a study of T cells in Graves' hyperthyroidism and ophthalmopathy. As concerns this clonotype: Its antigen remains unidentified.

Study-wide results and caveats: Blood also carried most thyroid clonotypes expanded above 0.001.

Those with hyperthyroidism were 18 to 65 years old, newly diagnosed, and ill for under 2 months. It was uncontrolled infection, other autoimmune disease, pregnancy or lactation that excluded patients. Orbital computed tomography, thyroid ultrasound, serum thyroxine and TRAb, and clinical symptoms together informed the diagnoses. TCR beta CDR3 region amplification was performed from RNA transcripts. The HTBI set primed first-round TCR CDR3 RT-PCR. TCRdb passed the multiplex PCR reads through MiXCR, listing each CDR3 protein once. The sample carries about 770,000 distinct CDR3 sequences, about 19% recorded once. The CDR3 is made up of 19 amino acids. V gave up 6 bases and J gave up 3 bases; unmatched junction bases: 21. CDR1 is MNHNS and CDR2 is SASEGT in the germline V gene.

The chain couples TRBV6-1 to TRBJ2-5; 8 nucleotides agree with TRBD2. Sequencing was carried out using blood. The clonotype originates from a woman between 50 and 59 years old with Graves' hyperthyroidism that later progressed to Graves' ophthalmopathy. The CDR3 region has the DNA TGTGCCAGCAGCGGCGGGGGGTTGGTTCGGACCCCCGAGAAAGAGACCCAGTACTTC. Its translation is CASSGGGLVRTPEKETQYF.